What follows are 4 T cell receptor beta chains derived from one specimen sequenced in a study of blood T cell repertoires in COVID-19. Generated by immunoSEQ multiplex PCR, the TCRdb table keeps only in-frame clones and is missing some. In the table there are around 330,000 clones, approximately 91% of which are singletons. Sequencing input: PBMCs or T cells enriched from blood (not recorded which). Receptors were obtained from a middle-aged woman who had recovered from COVID-19.

The chain combines TRBV2 with TRBJ2-7; TRBD1 might be the D (5 bases). V gave up 1 base and J gave up 3 bases, with 13 bases separating them. This CDR3 comprises 15 residues. The germline CDR1 and CDR2 sequences are SNHLY and FYNNEI. The CDR3 reads CASSEGMDIFYEQYF. The CDR3 nucleotides are TGTGCCAGCAGTGAAGGTATGGACATATTCTACGAGCAGTACTTC.

The V call is TRBV11-1, the J call TRBJ2-5, with 7 bases identical to TRBD2. V shed 4 bases, J shed 0 bases, and the junction held 8 bases outside the gene matches. The V gene's germline CDR1 is SGHAT and CDR2 FQDESV (reference sequence). The CDR3 has 16 residues. The CDR3 sequence is CASSYTGGSYQETQYF. CDR3 in DNA: TGTGCCAGCAGCTATACGGGGGGATCGTACCAAGAGACCCAGTACTTC.

Remarks on this clone: Other nucleotide sequences in the sample specify the same CDR3. The CDR3 spells CASSLDRGGNQPQHF. The CDR3 nucleotides read TGTGCCAGCAGCCTGGACAGGGGTGGAAATCAGCCCCAGCATTTT. This chain joins TRBV11-2 and TRBJ1-5; 9 bases match TRBD1. Germline V gene data show CDR1 as SGHAT and CDR2 as FQNNGV. The V and J ends lost 5 bases and 4 bases, in that order; junction bases with no gene match: 6. This CDR3 has 15 amino acids.

The chain couples TRBV10-3 to TRBJ1-1; 12 positions match TRBD1. The CDR3 runs 19 residues. J gave up 0 bases and V 2 bases, and 10 bases lay outside the gene matches. The germline V gene has CDR1 ENHRY and CDR2 SYGVKD. The CDR3 protein is CAISEPGTGGSHMNTEAFF. CDR3 nucleotides: TGTGCCATCAGTGAGCCCGGGACAGGGGGCTCCCACATGAACACTGAAGCTTTCTTT.